The subject of this entry is one T cell receptor (beta chain). This specimen belongs to a study of blood T cell repertoires in COVID-19. Trimming left V 3 bases short and J 0 bases short, with 12 bases between. The length of the CDR3 is 16 residues. Germline CDR1 is KGHSH and CDR2 is LQKENI. Authors' analysis steps: The assay estimated nucleated cells by amplifying reference gene primers. Only in-frame clones appear in the TCRdb table, and some are missing; sequencing was by immunoSEQ multiplex PCR. V and J calls and clone size follow that table, whereas D and trimming were derived from the DNA. Of about 300,000 clones listed, around 92% are singletons.

The V gene is TRBV18, the J gene TRBJ1-3; perhaps TRBD1 as D (5 bases). This receptor was identified in a man between 18 and 29 years old who had recovered from COVID-19. Material: peripheral blood. For the CDR3, the DNA is TGTGCCAGCTCACCCGGGACCGGGAGCTCTGGAAACACCATATATTTT. The encoded protein is CASSPGTGSSGNTIYF.